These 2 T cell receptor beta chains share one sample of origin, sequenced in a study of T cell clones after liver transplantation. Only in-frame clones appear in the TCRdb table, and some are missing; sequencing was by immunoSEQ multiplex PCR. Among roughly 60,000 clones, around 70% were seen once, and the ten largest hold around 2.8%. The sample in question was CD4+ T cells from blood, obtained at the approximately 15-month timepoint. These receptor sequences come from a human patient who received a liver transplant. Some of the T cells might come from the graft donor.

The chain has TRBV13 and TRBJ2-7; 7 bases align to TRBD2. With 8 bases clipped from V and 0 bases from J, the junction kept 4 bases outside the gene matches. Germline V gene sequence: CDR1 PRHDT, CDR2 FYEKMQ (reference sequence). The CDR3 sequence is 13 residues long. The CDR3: CASSLADSYEQYF. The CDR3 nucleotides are TGTGCCAGCTCCCTAGCGGACTCCTACGAGCAGTACTTC.

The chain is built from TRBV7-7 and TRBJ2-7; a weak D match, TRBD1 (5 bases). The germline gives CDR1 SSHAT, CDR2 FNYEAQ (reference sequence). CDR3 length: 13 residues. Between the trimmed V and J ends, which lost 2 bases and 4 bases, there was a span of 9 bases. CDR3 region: CASSLTAGYEQYF. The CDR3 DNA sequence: TGTGCCAGCAGCTTAACCGCAGGGTACGAGCAGTACTTC.